The TCR beta chain described here comes from a study of shared clonotypes between healthy human individuals. Study in general: Used for every donor were three CD4 naive, three CD4 memory, two CD8 naive and one CD8 memory plate. Study-level results: Deeper or shallower sequencing was expected to change how clonotypes are shared among donors. Naive subsets, compared against memory subsets, generally had larger estimated richness values.

Germline loops: CDR1 SGHVS, CDR2 FQNEAQ. V dropped 2 bases and J dropped 6; count of bases not matched to a gene: 10. The CDR3 length is 15 residues. For this clone: Its antigen is unknown.

Deep level was the assay's run setting. The method was immunoSEQ multiplex PCR; TCRdb's version includes in-frame clones alone and lacks a portion of them. The sample has about 2.3 million clones, 85% to 95% seen once. The sample taken for sequencing was naive CD4+ T cells from PBMCs. This sample's subset: CD45RA+ positively selected. V is TRBV7-8 and J is TRBJ2-7; TRBD2 aligns across 7 bases. The clonotype was recovered from a man between 18 and 35 years old in good health. Some clones in this sample may be carry-over from other donors' samples. CDR3 bases: TGTGCCAGCAGCTTACCTTTCGCGGGAGCAGGCGAGCAGTACTTC. Translated: CASSLPFAGAGEQYF.